Given below is one T cell receptor (beta chain) in context. Its antigen is unknown. This sample was taken from a study of cytomegalovirus exposure and HLA in healthy donors. Repertoires were generated with immunoSEQ multiplex PCR, while TCRdb's copy carries only in-frame clones and drops some. This table has more than 130,000 clones, around nine tenths appearing once. Study outcomes and limitations: The authors confirmed in vitro that three CMV-associated chains were specific for CMV antigens. Usually a TCR sequence was rare, but some public TCRs were found in many donors.

CDR1 and CDR2 from the germline V gene are SGHTA and FQGNSA. The length of the CDR3 is 12 residues. J gave up 11 bases and V 2 bases, and 2 bases lay outside the gene matches. The sample taken for sequencing was PBMCs. The source of this sequence is a woman aged 18-29 years in good health and CMV-seropositive. V usage is TRBV7-2 and J usage is TRBJ1-4; 7 bases are shared with TRBD1. In DNA form, the CDR3 reads TGTGCCAGCAGCTTACCGGGACAGAAACTGTTTTTT. As protein: CASSLPGQKLFF.